This TCR beta chain was recorded in a study of early stage breast cancer tumors. Background on the study: Among some twelve ER+/PR+/HER2- tumors, eight were ductal, four lobular. Each sample averaged approximately 9.9-fold read coverage.

Data came from immunoSEQ multiplex PCR; TCRdb stores just in-frame clones and leaves some out. The repertoire has about 41,000 clones, about 78% of them found once; the top ten carry roughly 6.8%. Study-wide findings and caveats: Compared with adjacent normal breast, tumors showed about 2.5-fold denser, more clonal T cells.

Germline V lookup: CDR1 MNHNY, CDR2 SVGAGI (reference sequence). The length of the CDR3 is 16 residues. J gave up 1 base and V 8 bases, and 10 bases lay outside the gene matches. With regard to this clone: Its antigen is still unknown.

The receptor's source is a person aged 50-59 years with breast cancer. The chain employs TRBV6-6 and TRBJ2-2, with 7 positions matching TRBD2. The material sequenced was blood. The CDR3 bases are TGTGCCAGCTCATACGGGGGGATTGGGAACACCGGGGAGCTGTTTTTT. This codes for CASSYGGIGNTGELFF.